This T cell receptor (beta chain) came from a study of cytomegalovirus exposure and HLA in healthy donors (dated by TCRdb to the late 2010s). With respect to the entire study: In an earlier analysis of 587 of the donors, about 260 Gb of sequence data and 100 million or so unique TCR beta sequences from 150 million to 200 million T cells were reported. Roughly 300 gigabases of sequencing data and 70 million to 95 million unique TCR sequences made up an early release that covered some 640 HLA-typed donors. Of the 300 to 500 genotyped donors, 65% to 90% were placed in the genetic ancestry cluster associated with self-reported Caucasian donors. The study was designed to test whether signatures of past pathogen exposure could be identified by cataloging public T cell receptors. Using immunosequencing, the study profiled T cell repertoires from roughly 650 subjects and related those repertoires to cytomegalovirus serostatus. In addition to the first cohort of 666 subjects, a separate validation cohort of some 120 different subjects was used. High-throughput TCR immunosequencing, statistical association of individual TCRs with disease status, and machine learning were combined to predict cytomegalovirus infection status. A later analysis re-examined previously published TCR beta repertoires from over 500 donors and added high-resolution HLA genotyping to investigate patterns of TCR occurrence. The later analysis used no new phenotypic data to find candidate immune exposures, relying instead on TCR beta sequences and their occurrence across donors. An earlier analysis of 450 to 750 of the donors used high-throughput TCR beta sequencing to judge whether each TCR beta V gene segment behaved as functional or pseudogenic. Alongside the repertoire data, information on donor age, sex, ethnicity and CMV serostatus was compiled. A later genetic analysis took genome-wide SNP genotypes for about 55% of the roughly 700 donors and used that subset as a discovery cohort. All discovery cohort repertoires had been generated using a single sequencing platform. HLA typing covered class I and class II loci at four-digit resolution. The number of donors typed differed by locus, with roughly 629-640 for A, B, C, DRB1 and DQB1, roughly 520 for DQA1, approximately 570 for DPA1, and some 440 for DPB1. Roughly 5 DR-DQ haplotypes were treated as single units for association and clustering because of strong linkage in the cohort. Among 300 to 450 genotyped donors of the cohort, an average of roughly 240,000 unique TCR beta nucleotide sequences were sequenced per donor, roughly 18% of them non-productive.

Trimming takes 3 bases from V and 1 base from J, and the germline ends sit 9 bases apart. The germline V gene specifies MGHRA as CDR1 and YSYEKL as CDR2. Including the terminal cysteine and phenylalanine, the CDR3 comprises 14 residues. Only the CDR3 DNA stays, 42 bases, in frame from base 1. The library was built by means of the immunoSEQ multiplex PCR assay. The multiplex PCR relied on a mix of 60 forward primers for TCR Vbeta segments and 13 reverse primers for TCR Jbeta segments. A multiplex PCR assay on genomic DNA amplified the CDR3 region of rearranged TCR beta genes. The Illumina HiSeq System was used to sequence the amplified TCR beta libraries as 87-base-pair reads. Regarding the original processing steps: A later analysis counted 65 million to 90 million unique TCR beta chains across the 550 to 700 repertoires, and roughly 10 million of these chains were shared by at least two donors. Raw reads were error-corrected and collapsed into unique sequences with a nearest-neighbor algorithm that merged closely related sequences to remove PCR and sequencing errors. To assign V, D and J gene segments, CDR3 sequences were aligned to IMGT reference sequences. For a sequence to be retained, a match of at least six nucleotides was required to both a V gene segment and a J gene segment. Rearrangements were called productive when the CDR3 lacked stop codons and stayed in frame with V and J; all others were non-productive. CDR3 was defined according to IMGT convention as the region running from the second conserved V-encoded cysteine to the conserved J-encoded phenylalanine. Sequences without an unambiguous match to a single V gene segment were excluded from the earlier analysis of 450 to 750 of the donors. In an earlier analysis of some 590 of the donors, a V segment was called functional when productive rearrangements were above 56.7%, and segregating when the standard deviation between donors exceeded 5%. To diagnose cytomegalovirus status from the catalog of TCR beta chain sequences, a statistical classification framework was built. In a later analysis, V and J genes were assigned by comparing TCR nucleotide sequences against IMGT/GENE-DB human TR gene sequences. In a later analysis, CDR3 sequences and most-parsimonious VDJ recombination scenarios were assigned using the TCRdist pipeline. In a later analysis, every TCR beta chain was defined by the combination of its CDR3 amino acid sequence and its V-gene family, and reads without a unique V-gene family were dropped. In a later analysis, 500 to 700 highly shared, low-generation-probability nucleotide sequences were removed to address suspected cross-contamination and a sequencing artifact. For each public chain, a later analysis derived a clonal expansion index from normalized ranks of inferred template counts within each repertoire. Generation probabilities in a later analysis came from a VDJ recombination model fitted to out-of-frame rearrangements, and those results were checked against IGoR. A later analysis scored TCR-TCR, TCR-HLA and TCR-CMV co-occurrence with hypergeometric tests, applying a repertoire-size bias correction to TCR pairs. In a later analysis, false discovery rates were estimated by permuting HLA or CMV assignments 20 times. In a later analysis, co-occurring TCRs were grouped using DBSCAN, with TCRdist sequence similarity added in when clustering inside HLA-allele-positive subsets. For co-occurrence clustering, repertoires with fewer than 30,000 or more than 120,000 public chains were excluded, along with four or five repertoires with anomalous nucleotide sharing. TCRdb stores this immuneACCESS table with in-frame sequences only. Part of the clones is absent; in the studies checked, under half of the shortfall reflects unresolved V genes, and no reason is known for the rest. V and J calls and clone size are copied from that table; D and trimming were computed from the DNA. The sample table contains some 200,000 clones; only one count was recorded for 79% of them. The ten largest clonotypes hold approximately 1.5% of the sample.

Here is what the overall study found, with its caveats: At a false discovery rate of 0.05, a later analysis linked 16,951 TCR beta sequences to specific HLA alleles. Three of the identified cytomegalovirus-associated TCR beta chains were confirmed in vitro to be specific for cytomegalovirus antigens. In a later analysis, several top co-occurrence clusters were reported to appear linked to parvovirus B19, influenza, CMV and Epstein-Barr virus. The classifier was reported to diagnose cytomegalovirus status with high specificity and sensitivity in both the original cohort and the validation cohort. Because HLA typing was missing for some donors at each locus, association tests included only the typed subset. In this cohort, only TCR beta chains were sequenced, and detectable features were limited by the absence of alpha or paired-chain data. It was suggested by the authors that the approach could potentially be generalized to other disease states and immunological phenotypes. Sequencing depth was assumed to be roughly uniform across donors in the presence/absence analyses, though that assumption may not hold. Strong co-occurrence of HLA alleles, especially DR and DQ, made assigning TCR associations to individual alleles difficult. The study listed 164 TCR beta chains as associated with cytomegalovirus. Some IMGT-functional V segments, including TRBV6-2 and TRBV6-3, could not be told apart with the 87-base-pair reads, so those segments were excluded. Most TCR sequences were seen in very few donors, while some public TCRs were found in many individuals. A further reported finding was that TCR beta sequences accurately predicted the HLA-A and HLA-B alleles for most subjects in the first cohort. A cluster of highly shared sequence variants was judged likely to represent a technical artifact of the sequencing pipeline. Correlated functional status among segregating V segments might be attributable to linkage disequilibrium, but an unknown experimental factor could not be ruled out. Because counts were too low, roughly 18 rarely observed V segments, including chromosome 9 orphons, were left out of the earlier analysis of some 600 of the donors. According to a later analysis, most CMV-associated TCR beta chains appeared to be HLA-restricted, and the HLA associations seemed to be driven largely by CMV exposure. An earlier analysis of some 590 of the donors showed that most TCR beta V segments appeared in productive rearrangements either about 87% or about 30% of the time, which broadly matched IMGT annotations. V-gene and J-gene trimming of TCR beta chains was associated with a missense DCLRE1C variant in a later genetic analysis, and the association was replicated in an independent cohort. CMV serostatus was the only immune exposure information available for the cohort. A later analysis found that HLA-associated TCR beta chains were more clonally expanded and had lower generation probabilities than equally common non-associated chains. In a later genetic analysis, fewer N-insertions in productive TCRs were reported among donors in an Asian-associated ancestry cluster than the approximately 710-donor mean. In a later analysis, the rate of TCR association differed among HLA loci, with DRB1 alleles having the most associated TCRs and HLA-C alleles having the fewest.

The cohort was made up of approximately 670 healthy bone marrow donors. At the time of sampling, every cohort member was nominally healthy, though immune exposures that went unrecorded were likely present. The donor tested CMV seropositive, placing the donor among the approximately 290 seropositive members of the cohort. Every donor gave a peripheral blood sample, and the peripheral blood mononuclear cells from that sample were used for TCR beta sequencing. Genomic DNA was extracted from the blood cell samples with the Qiagen DNeasy Blood Extraction Kit. Points on this clone: Its antigen specificity is not known. No quality values exist for individual bases; no much larger clone is one base distant. Different DNA sequences within this sample yield the same CDR3.

The chain joins TRBV4-1 to TRBJ1-1, and TRBD1 may be the D gene, going by 6 matching bases. The sequenced material came from PBMCs. The TCR originated in a girl between 5 and 17 years old in good health and CMV-seropositive. CDR3 protein: CASSQADRNTEAFF. The base sequence is TGCGCCAGCAGCCAGGCGGACAGGAACACTGAAGCTTTCTTT.